This T cell receptor beta chain was captured by sequencing in a study of tumor-infiltrating lymphocytes in localized non-small cell lung cancer (dated by TCRdb to 2020 to 2022). With regard to the full study: The cohort covered several histologies, both smokers and never-smokers, and patients whose samples were collected after neoadjuvant chemotherapy. Each patient provided resected tumor tissue plus uninvolved lung tissue from the same patient, with the uninvolved lung tissue described as non-adjacent to the tumor. The overall ICON cohort was composed of some 160 surgical patients with localized non-small cell lung cancer whose tumors were resected. Flow cytometry, multiplex immunofluorescence, RNA-seq, exome sequencing and proteomics were applied to the same patients as TCR sequencing, which was one of several integrated assays. A total of under 65 patients were part of the paired comparison of immunoSEQ T-cell fraction between tumor and uninvolved lung. What the authors observed across the whole study: Higher T cell infiltration in tumors than in uninvolved lung tissue was supported by TCRbeta sequencing, consistent with immunofluorescence CD3 counts. Assay coverage differed among patients according to how much tissue was available, so only a subset of the cohort had TCR sequencing. Because different pieces of the same tissue were used for different assays, technical variation could not be separated from intratumor heterogeneity. The TCR-derived T-cell fraction showed no difference between the flow cytometry-defined immunotypes IM1 (good prognosis) and IM2 (poor prognosis).

The count of this clone is one. Its antigen remains undetermined. The sample holds no much larger clone one base away, and base qualities are not on file. The first patient joined ICON in early 2016, and enrollment wrapped up when the last patient was enrolled in late 2018. Fresh tumor and matched uninvolved tissue for in-depth immune analyses, including TCR sequencing, were collected from a subcohort of 76 patients. DNA isolated from bulk tissue, without cell sorting, was used for TCR sequencing. TCR sequencing with the immunoSEQ assay provided the T-cell fraction in tumor and uninvolved lung tissue. As for the original processing: In the survival analysis, patients were divided into a high T-cell fraction group (upper tertile) and a low T-cell fraction group (lower two tertiles), and the two groups were compared using a log-rank test. Paired tumor versus uninvolved lung differences in T-cell fraction were tested with a signed-rank test. TCRdb carries this immuneACCESS record with in-frame sequences only. Its versions omit some clonotypes, under half of them owing to an unresolved V gene in the studies checked, with the rest unexplained. The V and J calls and clone size were taken over from that table, and D and trimming were inferred from the DNA. In this sample the table shows about 11,000 clones, around 86% of which occur a single time. The ten most abundant clones make up approximately 7.8% of the sample.

The clonotype was recovered from a human donor with non-small cell lung cancer. The specimen was uninvolved lung tissue not adjacent to the tumor.

Here is the DNA: TGCGCCAGCAGCCAAATACTAGCGGGGGATTACAATGAGCAGTTCTTC. This gives the protein CASSQILAGDYNEQFF. The receptor chain draws on TRBV4-3 and TRBJ2-1; the junction holds 11 bases that match TRBD2. The CDR3 starts with the cysteine, ends with the phenylalanine, and has 16 residues. Only the CDR3 DNA is retained, 48 bases long and in frame from the first base. CDR1 and CDR2, per the germline V gene, are LGHNA and YSLEER. V trim: 2 bases; J trim: 4 bases; unmatched bases: 4.